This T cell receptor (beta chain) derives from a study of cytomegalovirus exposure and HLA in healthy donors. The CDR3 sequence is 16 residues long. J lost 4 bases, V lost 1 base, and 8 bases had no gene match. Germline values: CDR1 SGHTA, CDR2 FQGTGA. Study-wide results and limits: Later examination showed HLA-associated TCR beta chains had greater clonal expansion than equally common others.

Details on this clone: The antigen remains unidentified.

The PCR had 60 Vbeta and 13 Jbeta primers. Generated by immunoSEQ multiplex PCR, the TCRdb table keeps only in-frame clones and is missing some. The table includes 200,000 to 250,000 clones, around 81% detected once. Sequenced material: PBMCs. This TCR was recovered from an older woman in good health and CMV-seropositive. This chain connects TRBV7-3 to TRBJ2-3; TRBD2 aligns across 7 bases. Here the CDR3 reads CASSLNGGRWADTQYF. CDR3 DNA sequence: TGTGCCAGCAGCTTAAACGGCGGGAGATGGGCAGATACGCAGTATTTT.